The entry below describes one TCR beta chain. The germline CDR1 and CDR2 sequences are SGHAT and FQNNGV. The germline V and J ends were trimmed by 1 base and 3 bases, with 12 bases remaining between them. This CDR3 comprises 15 residues. The data derive from a study of blood T cell repertoires in COVID-19. Study-level information: COVID-19 samples, acute and convalescent, were from the United States, Italy and Spain. In each case, the material was cDNA or gDNA derived from T cells, B-cell-depleted T cells, or PBMCs.

In the source study's methods: From reference gene primer amplification, estimates of nucleated cell counts were derived. Repertoires were generated with immunoSEQ multiplex PCR, while TCRdb's copy carries only in-frame clones and drops some. V, J and clone size derive from that table, while D and trimming were established from the DNA sequence. The sample shows around 160,000 clones, around nine tenths of them seen only once. This receptor was identified in a woman in her 70s with COVID-19, enrolled during active disease. This sequence joins TRBV11-2 and TRBJ1-1, with D possibly TRBD1 on 5 matching bases. Source material: peripheral blood. CDR3 bases: TGTGCCAGCAGCTTAGGGAGGGGAATATACACTGAAGCTTTCTTT. It translates to CASSLGRGIYTEAFF.